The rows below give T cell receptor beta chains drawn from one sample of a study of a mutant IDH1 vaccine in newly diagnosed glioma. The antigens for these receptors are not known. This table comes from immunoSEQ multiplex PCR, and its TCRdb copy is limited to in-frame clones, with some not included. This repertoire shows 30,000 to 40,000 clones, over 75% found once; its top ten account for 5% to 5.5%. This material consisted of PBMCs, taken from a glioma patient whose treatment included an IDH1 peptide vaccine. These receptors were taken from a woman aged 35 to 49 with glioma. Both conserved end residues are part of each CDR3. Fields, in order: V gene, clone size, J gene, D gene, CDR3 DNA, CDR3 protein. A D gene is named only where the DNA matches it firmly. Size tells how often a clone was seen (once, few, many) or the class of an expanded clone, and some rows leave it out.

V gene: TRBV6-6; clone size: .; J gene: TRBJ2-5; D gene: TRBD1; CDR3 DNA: TGTGCCAGCAGCCTCGGACAGGGCAAGACCCAGTACTTC; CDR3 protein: CASSLGQGKTQYF
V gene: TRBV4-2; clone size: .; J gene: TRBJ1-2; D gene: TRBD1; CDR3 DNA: TGTGCCAGCAGCCAAGATTCACAGGGGTATGGCTACACCTTC; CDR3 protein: CASSQDSQGYGYTF
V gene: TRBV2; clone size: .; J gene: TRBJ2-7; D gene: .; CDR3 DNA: TGTGCCAGCAGTGAGGGCGGAGCCAAATCCTACGAGCAGTACTTC; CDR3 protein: CASSEGGAKSYEQYF
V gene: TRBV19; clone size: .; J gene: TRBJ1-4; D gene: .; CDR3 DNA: TGTGCCAGTAGCCGGGACTCTAATGAAAAACTGTTTTTT; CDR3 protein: CASSRDSNEKLFF
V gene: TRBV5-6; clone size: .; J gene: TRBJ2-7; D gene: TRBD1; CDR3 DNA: TGTGCCAGCAGCTTCGACAGGGGATACGAGCAGTACTTC; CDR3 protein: CASSFDRGYEQYF
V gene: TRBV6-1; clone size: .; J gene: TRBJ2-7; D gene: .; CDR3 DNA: TGTGCCAGCAGTGAACGCAGGTCCTACGAGCAGTACTTC; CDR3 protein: CASSERRSYEQYF
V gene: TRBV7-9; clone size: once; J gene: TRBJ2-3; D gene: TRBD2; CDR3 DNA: TGTGCCAGCAGCTCACCGGGACTAGCGGGGGGCAGCACAGATACGCAGTATTTT; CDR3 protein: CASSSPGLAGGSTDTQYF
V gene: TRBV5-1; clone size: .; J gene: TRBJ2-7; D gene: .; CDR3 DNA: TGCGCCAGCAGCTTGAGGGGGGCCCCCTACGAGCAGTACTTC; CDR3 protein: CASSLRGAPYEQYF
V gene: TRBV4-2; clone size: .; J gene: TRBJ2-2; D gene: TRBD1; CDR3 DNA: TGTGCCAGCAGCCAAGCCGACAGGGGAATGACAGGGGAGCTGTTTTTT; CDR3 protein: CASSQADRGMTGELFF
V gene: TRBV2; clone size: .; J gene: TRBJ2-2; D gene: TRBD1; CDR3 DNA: TGTGCCAGCAGTGGGGACAGGGGGAACACCGGGGAGCTGTTTTTT; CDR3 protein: CASSGDRGNTGELFF
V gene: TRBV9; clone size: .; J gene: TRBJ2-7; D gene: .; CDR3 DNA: TGTGCCAGCAGCGTAGGGGAGGGGGCTTACGAGCAGTACTTC; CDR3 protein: CASSVGEGAYEQYF
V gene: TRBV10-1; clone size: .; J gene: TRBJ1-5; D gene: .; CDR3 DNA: TGCGCCAGCAAAGTGGTAGGGATCAATAGCAATCAGCCCCAGCATTTT; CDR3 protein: CASKVVGINSNQPQHF
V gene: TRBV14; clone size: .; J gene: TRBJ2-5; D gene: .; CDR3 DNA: TGTGCCAGCAGCCAAGCTGGCGCAGGAGTAGAGACCCAGTACTTC; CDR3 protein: CASSQAGAGVETQYF
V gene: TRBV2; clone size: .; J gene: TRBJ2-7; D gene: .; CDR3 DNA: TGTGCCAGCCCTCCCCTCGGGGGATACGAGCAGTACTTC; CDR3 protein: CASPPLGGYEQYF
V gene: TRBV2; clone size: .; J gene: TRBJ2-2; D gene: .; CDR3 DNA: TGTGCCAGCAACTACAACACCGGGGAGCTGTTTTTT; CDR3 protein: CASNYNTGELFF
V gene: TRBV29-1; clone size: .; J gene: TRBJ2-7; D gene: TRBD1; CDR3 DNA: TGCAGCATTGGGACAGGAGACTTC; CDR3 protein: CSIGTGDF
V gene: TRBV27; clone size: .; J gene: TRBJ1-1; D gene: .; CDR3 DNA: TGTGCCAGCAGTTTATCGCCGGGTAGGAACACTGAAGCTTTCTTT; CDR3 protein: CASSLSPGRNTEAFF
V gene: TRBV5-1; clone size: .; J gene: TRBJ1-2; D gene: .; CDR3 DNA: TGCGCCAGCAGCTTGGACGGGACAAATGGCTACACCTTC; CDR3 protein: CASSLDGTNGYTF
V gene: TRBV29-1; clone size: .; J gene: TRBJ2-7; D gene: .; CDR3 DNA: TGCAGCACATGCCTGCCAGGGAGCTACGAGCAGTACTTC; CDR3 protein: CSTCLPGSYEQYF
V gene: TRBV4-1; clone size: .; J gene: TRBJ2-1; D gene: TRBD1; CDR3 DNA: TGCGCCAGCAGCCAACCTAGAGGGACAGGGATCAATGAGCAGTTCTTC; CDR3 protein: CASSQPRGTGINEQFF
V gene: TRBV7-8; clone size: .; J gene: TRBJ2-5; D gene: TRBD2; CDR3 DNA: TGTGCCAGCAGCTTAGTGTTGGGGGGGAAAGAGACCCAGTACTTC; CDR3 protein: CASSLVLGGKETQYF
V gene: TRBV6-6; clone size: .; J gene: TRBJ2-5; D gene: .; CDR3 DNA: TGTGCCAGCAGCCTGGGCCCGGCCCAAGAGACCCAGTACTTC; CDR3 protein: CASSLGPAQETQYF
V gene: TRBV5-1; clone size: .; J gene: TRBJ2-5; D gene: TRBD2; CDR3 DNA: TGCGCCTCCTGCCCGGGGACTACACAAGAGACCCAGTACTTC; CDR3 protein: CASCPGTTQETQYF
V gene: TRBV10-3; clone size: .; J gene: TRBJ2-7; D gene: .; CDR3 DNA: TGTGCCATCAGTGACAGGTACGACTACGAGCAGTACTTC; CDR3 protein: CAISDRYDYEQYF
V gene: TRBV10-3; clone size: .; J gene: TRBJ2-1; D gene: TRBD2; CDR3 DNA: TGTGCCATCAGGACTAGCGGGGGGGCAGATGAGCAGTTCTTC; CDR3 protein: CAIRTSGGADEQFF
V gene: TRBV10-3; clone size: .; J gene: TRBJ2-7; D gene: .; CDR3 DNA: TGTGCCATCAGTATGGGACAAGTCTTCGAGCAGTACTTC; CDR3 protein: CAISMGQVFEQYF
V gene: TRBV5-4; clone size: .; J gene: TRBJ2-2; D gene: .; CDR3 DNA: TGTGCCAGCAGCTTGGCTAGCTTGAACACCGGGGAGCTGTTTTTT; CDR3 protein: CASSLASLNTGELFF
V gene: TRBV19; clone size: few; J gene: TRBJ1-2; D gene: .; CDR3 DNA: TGTGCCAGTAATTCAGGGGCCGCTTTGGGCTACACCTTC; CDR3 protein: CASNSGAALGYTF
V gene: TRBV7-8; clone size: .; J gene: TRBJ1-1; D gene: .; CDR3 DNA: TGTGCCAGCAGCCCCCGCGGGGGTTCAAGGACTTTCTTT; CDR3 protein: CASSPRGGSRTFF
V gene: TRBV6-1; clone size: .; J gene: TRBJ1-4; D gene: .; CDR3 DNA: TGTGCCAGCAGTGAACTGGGTACTGCAACTAATGAAAAACTGTTTTTT; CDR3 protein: CASSELGTATNEKLFF
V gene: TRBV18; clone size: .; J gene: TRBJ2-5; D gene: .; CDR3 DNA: TGTGCCAGCTCACCTCCCATAGCGCGCCAAGAGACCCAGTACTTC; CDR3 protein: CASSPPIARQETQYF